A selection of T cell receptor beta chains follows, all from one sample in a study of T cell changes during pregnancy in multiple sclerosis. Produced via immunoSEQ multiplex PCR; TCRdb's table is partial and in-frame only. The table has about 33,000 clones, 91% seen once. Source: CD4+ T cells from peripheral blood mononuclear cells, taken in the third trimester of pregnancy. The source is a female donor in good health, enrolled as a control in a pregnancy study. Both conserved end residues are part of each CDR3. The order of the fields is CDR3 protein, J gene, D gene, V gene. D genes are given only for firm matches.

CDR3: CASKIEGATEAFF; J: TRBJ1-1; D: TRBD1; V: TRBV2
CDR3: CASSLVARETQYF; J: TRBJ2-5; D: .; V: TRBV27
CDR3: CASSWRWQHTQYF; J: TRBJ2-3; D: .; V: TRBV7-2
CDR3: CASSSGQGGNEAFF; J: TRBJ1-1; D: TRBD1; V: TRBV5-6
CDR3: CSVGASGSQETQYF; J: TRBJ2-5; D: TRBD2; V: TRBV29-1
CDR3: CASGEFGDEQYF; J: TRBJ2-7; D: .; V: TRBV6-1
CDR3: CASSHPSGSYNEQFF; J: TRBJ2-1; D: TRBD2; V: TRBV6-7
CDR3: CATKDRWDHEQFF; J: TRBJ2-1; D: TRBD1; V: TRBV6-5
CDR3: CASSETTSNTEAFF; J: TRBJ1-1; D: .; V: TRBV5-4
CDR3: CASSKPSGGYYRSQYF; J: TRBJ2-3; D: TRBD2; V: TRBV2
CDR3: CASSPKTGTNSPLHF; J: TRBJ1-6; D: TRBD1; V: TRBV18
CDR3: CAYGQGTYNEQFF; J: TRBJ2-1; D: TRBD1; V: TRBV30
CDR3: CASSQRSEPYEQYF; J: TRBJ2-7; D: .; V: TRBV4-1
CDR3: CATRAGNYGYTF; J: TRBJ1-2; D: .; V: TRBV28
CDR3: CASSLVGGPDEAFF; J: TRBJ1-1; D: .; V: TRBV11-2
CDR3: CASNPGGAVGYEQYF; J: TRBJ2-7; D: .; V: TRBV19
CDR3: CASSFPSGGDYEQYF; J: TRBJ2-7; D: TRBD2; V: TRBV13
CDR3: CASSPNPGGGQPQHF; J: TRBJ1-5; D: TRBD1; V: TRBV18
CDR3: CASSAGLSQETQYF; J: TRBJ2-5; D: .; V: TRBV5-1
CDR3: CATSSQGGGNIQYF; J: TRBJ2-4; D: TRBD1; V: TRBV6-1
CDR3: CASSRDLYNEQFF; J: TRBJ2-1; D: .; V: TRBV5-1
CDR3: CASSPTLAGVVSDTQYF; J: TRBJ2-3; D: TRBD2; V: TRBV4-1
CDR3: CASRPNPRGRRAEAFF; J: TRBJ1-1; D: TRBD1; V: TRBV7-9
CDR3: CASSVSATNEKLFF; J: TRBJ1-4; D: .; V: TRBV9
CDR3: CASSRLESSYNEQFF; J: TRBJ2-1; D: .; V: TRBV5-5
CDR3: CASRRGLLSTDTQYF; J: TRBJ2-3; D: .; V: TRBV11-2
CDR3: CAISEPGTERETQYF; J: TRBJ2-5; D: TRBD1; V: TRBV10-3
CDR3: CASRSQGAGGNTIYF; J: TRBJ1-3; D: TRBD1; V: TRBV6-5
CDR3: CASGSSGTQYF; J: TRBJ2-3; D: .; V: TRBV27
CDR3: CASSLRQGGNGYTF; J: TRBJ1-2; D: TRBD1; V: TRBV27
CDR3: CASGRLDKPTDTQYF; J: TRBJ2-3; D: .; V: TRBV6-6
CDR3: CASSFGQGSYNEQFF; J: TRBJ2-1; D: .; V: TRBV5-8
CDR3: CAWSVSGGDGYGYTF; J: TRBJ1-2; D: .; V: TRBV30
CDR3: CASSAQGPNPGEKLFF; J: TRBJ1-4; D: .; V: TRBV28
CDR3: CASSQGFTDTQYF; J: TRBJ2-3; D: .; V: TRBV5-1
CDR3: CASSDTSGGADTQYF; J: TRBJ2-3; D: TRBD2; V: TRBV6-4
CDR3: CASSLDNNQPQHF; J: TRBJ1-5; D: .; V: TRBV18
CDR3: CASSLEAGGPETQYF; J: TRBJ2-3; D: TRBD2; V: TRBV5-1
CDR3: CASSVLALSTDTQYF; J: TRBJ2-3; D: .; V: TRBV6-4
CDR3: CASSRGGSTGELFF; J: TRBJ2-2; D: .; V: TRBV11-3
CDR3: CASSLVLTGDFGDEQFF; J: TRBJ2-1; D: TRBD1; V: TRBV5-4
CDR3: CASSSTAAGVRDEQYF; J: TRBJ2-7; D: TRBD2; V: TRBV7-2
CDR3: CASSYFGGDSYEQYF; J: TRBJ2-7; D: TRBD2; V: TRBV11-3
CDR3: CASSWTGTGGNGGEKLFF; J: TRBJ1-4; D: TRBD1; V: TRBV5-1
CDR3: CASSTNDRVPNTGELFF; J: TRBJ2-2; D: TRBD1; V: TRBV13
CDR3: CASSRQGIRNTEAFF; J: TRBJ1-1; D: TRBD1; V: TRBV7-9
CDR3: CASRESGSVDTQYF; J: TRBJ2-3; D: TRBD2; V: TRBV25-1
CDR3: CASSRSGGADTQYF; J: TRBJ2-3; D: TRBD2; V: TRBV7-2
CDR3: CSANEETQYF; J: TRBJ2-5; D: .; V: TRBV20-1
CDR3: CAAGVLSETEAFF; J: TRBJ1-1; D: .; V: TRBV7-9
CDR3: CASSSRGRTGYNEQFF; J: TRBJ2-1; D: TRBD2; V: TRBV28
CDR3: CASSSVRIGRGSPLHF; J: TRBJ1-6; D: .; V: TRBV11-2
CDR3: CATRYSGGSYEQYF; J: TRBJ2-7; D: TRBD2; V: TRBV15
CDR3: CASGNSGTSYEQYF; J: TRBJ2-7; D: TRBD2; V: TRBV27
CDR3: CASSFPGNYGYTF; J: TRBJ1-2; D: .; V: TRBV28
CDR3: CAGGEGPRGANVLTF; J: TRBJ2-6; D: TRBD2; V: TRBV5-6
CDR3: CASSLRGVGYTF; J: TRBJ1-2; D: .; V: TRBV28